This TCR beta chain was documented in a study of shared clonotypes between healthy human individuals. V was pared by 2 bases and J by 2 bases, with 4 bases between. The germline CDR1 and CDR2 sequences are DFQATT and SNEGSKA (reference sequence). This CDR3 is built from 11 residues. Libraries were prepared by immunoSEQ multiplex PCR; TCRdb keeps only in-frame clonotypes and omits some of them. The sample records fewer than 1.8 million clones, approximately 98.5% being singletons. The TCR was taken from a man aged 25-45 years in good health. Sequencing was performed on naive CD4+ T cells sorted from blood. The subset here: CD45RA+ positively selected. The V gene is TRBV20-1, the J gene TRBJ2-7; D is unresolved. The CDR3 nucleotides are TGCAGTGCTAGACCCCCCTACGAGCAGTACTTC. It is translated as CSARPPYEQYF.